This T cell receptor beta chain was sequenced during a study of blood T cells in healthy people across ages. For the study at large: Capturing about one barcoded beta molecule per two T cells was achieved by template switching. Study observations and caveats: Unsorted PBMCs prevented conclusive naive versus antigen-experienced comparison. Age showed a roughly linear inverse relationship with TCR beta diversity per million T cells. In long-lived donors, naive CD4+ cell counts and diversity exceeded those of aged donors.

As to this clonotype: The target antigen is unknown.

Alongside a J-beta primer mix, a sample-barcoded 5' primer served in a second PCR lasting about 7 to 11 cycles. Using its own MiXCR run on the 5' RACE reads, TCRdb lists one record per CDR3 protein. The top ten hold under 15% of the sample, which has about a million distinct CDR3 sequences, approximately 38% seen once. The trim removed 2 bases at V and 4 bases at J, leaving 4 bases unmatched. Germline CDR1 is MNHEY and CDR2 is SVGEGT. This CDR3 spans 15 amino acids. The specimen sequenced was blood. The chain joins TRBV6-2 or TRBV6-3 to TRBJ2-2; 7 bases line up with TRBD2. This clonotype was sampled from a man between 18 and 35 years old in good health. CDR3 region: CASSYVPSGTGELFF. CDR3 coding DNA: TGTGCCAGCAGTTACGTTCCTAGCGGCACCGGGGAGCTGTTTTTT.